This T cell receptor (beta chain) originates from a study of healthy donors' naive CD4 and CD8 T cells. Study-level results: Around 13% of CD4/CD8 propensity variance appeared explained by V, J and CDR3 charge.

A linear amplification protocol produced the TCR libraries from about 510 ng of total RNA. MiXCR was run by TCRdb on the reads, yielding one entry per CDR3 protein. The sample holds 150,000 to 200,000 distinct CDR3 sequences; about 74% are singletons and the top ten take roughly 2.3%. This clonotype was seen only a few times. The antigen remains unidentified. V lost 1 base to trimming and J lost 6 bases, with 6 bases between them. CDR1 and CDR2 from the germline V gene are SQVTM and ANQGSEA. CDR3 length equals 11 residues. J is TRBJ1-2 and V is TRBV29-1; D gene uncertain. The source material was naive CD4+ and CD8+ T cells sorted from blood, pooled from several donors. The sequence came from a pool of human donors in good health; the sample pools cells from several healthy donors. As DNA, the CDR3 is TGCAGCGTTGAAGTGCGTAATGGCTACACCTTC. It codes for CSVEVRNGYTF. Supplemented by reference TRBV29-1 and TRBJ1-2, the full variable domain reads SAVISQKPSRDICQRGTSLTIQCQVDSQVTMMFWYRQQPGQSLTLIATANQGSEATYESGFVIDKFPISRPNLTFSTLTVSNMSPEDSSIYLCSVEVRNGYTFGSGTRLTVV.